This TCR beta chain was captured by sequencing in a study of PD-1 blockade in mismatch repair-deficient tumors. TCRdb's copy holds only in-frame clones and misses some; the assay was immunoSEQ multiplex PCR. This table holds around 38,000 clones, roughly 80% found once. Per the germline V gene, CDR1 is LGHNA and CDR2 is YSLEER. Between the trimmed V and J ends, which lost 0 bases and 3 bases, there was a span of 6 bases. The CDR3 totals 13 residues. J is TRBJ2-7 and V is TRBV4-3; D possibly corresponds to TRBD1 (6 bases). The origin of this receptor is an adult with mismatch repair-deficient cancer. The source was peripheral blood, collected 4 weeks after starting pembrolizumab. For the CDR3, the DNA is TGCGCCAGCAGCCAAGACAGGGGCTACGAGCAGTACTTC. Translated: CASSQDRGYEQYF.